This TCR beta chain is drawn from a study of T cell changes during pregnancy in multiple sclerosis. Data came from immunoSEQ multiplex PCR; TCRdb stores just in-frame clones and leaves some out. The repertoire holds around 58,000 clones, more than 85% seen once, with about 0.88% in the top ten. The CDR3 has 13 residues. J gave up 5 bases and V 5 bases, and 8 bases lay outside the gene matches. In germline, CDR1 is SQVTM, CDR2 ANQGSEA. Sample: peripheral blood, taken before pregnancy. The genes are TRBV29-1 and TRBJ2-5, with 7 bases aligning to TRBD2. The source of this sequence is a female donor with multiple sclerosis, enrolled in a pregnancy study. The CDR3, as DNA: TGCAGCGTTAGCGGGGATTGGGGGGAGACCCAGTACTTC. As protein: CSVSGDWGETQYF.